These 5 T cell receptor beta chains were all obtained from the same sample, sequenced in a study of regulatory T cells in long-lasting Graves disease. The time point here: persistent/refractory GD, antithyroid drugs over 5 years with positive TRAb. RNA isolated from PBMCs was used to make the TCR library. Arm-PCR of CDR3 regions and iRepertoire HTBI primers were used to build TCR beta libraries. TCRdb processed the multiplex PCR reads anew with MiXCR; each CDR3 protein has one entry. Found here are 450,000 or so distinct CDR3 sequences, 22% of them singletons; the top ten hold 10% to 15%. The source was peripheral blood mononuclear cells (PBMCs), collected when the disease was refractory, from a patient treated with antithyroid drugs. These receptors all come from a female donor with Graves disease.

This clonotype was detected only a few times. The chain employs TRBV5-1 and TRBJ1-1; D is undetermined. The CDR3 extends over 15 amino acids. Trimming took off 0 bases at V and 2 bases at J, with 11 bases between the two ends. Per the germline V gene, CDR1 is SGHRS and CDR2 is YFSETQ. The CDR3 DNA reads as TGCGCCAGCAGCTTGGGACACCTGGGAAACACTGAAGCTTTCTTT. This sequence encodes CASSLGHLGNTEAFF.

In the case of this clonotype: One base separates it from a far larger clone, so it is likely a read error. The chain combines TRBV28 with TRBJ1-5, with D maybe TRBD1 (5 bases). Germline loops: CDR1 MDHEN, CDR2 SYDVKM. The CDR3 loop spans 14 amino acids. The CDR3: CASTRAGRNQPRHF. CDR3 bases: TGTGCCAGCACCCGAGCGGGGCGCAACCAGCCCCGGCATTTT.

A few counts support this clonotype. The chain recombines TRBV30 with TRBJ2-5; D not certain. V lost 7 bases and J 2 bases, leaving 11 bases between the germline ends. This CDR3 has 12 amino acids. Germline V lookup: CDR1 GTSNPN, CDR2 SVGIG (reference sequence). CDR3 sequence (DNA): TGTGCCTCCTTAGGGATTCAAGAGACCCAGTACTTC. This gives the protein CASLGIQETQYF.

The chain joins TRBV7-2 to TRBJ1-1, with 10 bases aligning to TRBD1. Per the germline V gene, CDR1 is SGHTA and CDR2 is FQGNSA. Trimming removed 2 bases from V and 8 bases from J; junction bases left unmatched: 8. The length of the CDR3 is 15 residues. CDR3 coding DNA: TGTGCCAGCAGCTTACTTGGACCGGGACAGGGGGAAGCTTTCTTT. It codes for CASSLLGPGQGEAFF. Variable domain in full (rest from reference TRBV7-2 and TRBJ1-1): GAGVSQSPSNKVTEKGKDVELRCDPISGHTALYWYRQSLGQGLEFLIYFQGNSAPDKSGLPSDRFSAERTGGSVSTLTIQRTQQEDSAVYLCASSLLGPGQGEAFFGQGTRLTVV.

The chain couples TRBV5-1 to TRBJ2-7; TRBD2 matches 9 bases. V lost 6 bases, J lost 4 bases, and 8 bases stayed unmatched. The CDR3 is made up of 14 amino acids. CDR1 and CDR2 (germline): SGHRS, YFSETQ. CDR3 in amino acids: CASNVAGVGYEQYF. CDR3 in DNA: TGCGCCAGCAACGTAGCGGGAGTGGGATACGAGCAGTACTTC. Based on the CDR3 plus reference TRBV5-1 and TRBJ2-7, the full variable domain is KAGVTQTPRYLIKTRGQQVTLSCSPISGHRSVSWYQQTPGQGLQFLFEYFSETQRNKGNFPGRFSGRQFSNSRSEMNVSTLELGDSALYLCASNVAGVGYEQYFGPGTRLTVT.